One T cell receptor beta chain is described in this entry. The antigen is unknown. The repertoire was sequenced with immunoSEQ multiplex PCR; TCRdb's copy has only in-frame clones and lacks some. Altogether about 1 million clones are present, roughly 70% being singletons, with the ten largest covering about 1.5%. The data belong to a study of shared clonotypes between healthy human individuals. Findings and caveats of the study: As a rule, naive subsets had a larger estimated richness than memory subsets.

Every donor was a Caucasian adult from Nashville, Tennessee. Sequencing was performed on memory CD4+ T cells sorted from blood. Subset given: CD45RA-negative fraction. The receptor comes from a young man in good health.

The CDR3 region has the DNA TGCGCCAGCAATCAAGTAGCGGGGGGTCTGAACAATGAGCAGTTCTTC. Translation gives CASNQVAGGLNNEQFF. The chain employs TRBV5-1 and TRBJ2-1; TRBD2 agrees at 10 bases. Trimming removed 6 bases from V and 5 bases from J; junction bases left unmatched: 11. CDR1 and CDR2 from the germline V gene are SGHRS and YFSETQ. There are 16 residues in the CDR3.